Below, one T cell receptor beta chain is given with its context. This record comes from a study of shared clonotypes between healthy human individuals. CD45RO-negative, CCR7-positively selected cells formed the naive CD8 fraction, excluding terminally differentiated effector memory CD45RA+ cells. There are 16 residues in the CDR3. The V and J ends lost 1 base and 7 bases respectively, with 20 bases between them. From germline, CDR1 is MGHDK and CDR2 SYGVNS. Only in-frame clones appear in the TCRdb table, and some are missing; sequencing was by immunoSEQ multiplex PCR. Among about 2 million clones listed, just under 95% were seen once.

The J gene is TRBJ2-7, the V gene TRBV25-1, with D perhaps TRBD1 or TRBD2 (5 bases each). The receptor's source is a man aged 18 to 29 in good health. The sample consisted of naive CD8+ T cells sorted from blood. The CDR3 DNA follows: TGTGCCAGCAGTGAATTAACAGGCCTCATCCCGGGGGAGCAGTACTTC. Its protein is CASSELTGLIPGEQYF.